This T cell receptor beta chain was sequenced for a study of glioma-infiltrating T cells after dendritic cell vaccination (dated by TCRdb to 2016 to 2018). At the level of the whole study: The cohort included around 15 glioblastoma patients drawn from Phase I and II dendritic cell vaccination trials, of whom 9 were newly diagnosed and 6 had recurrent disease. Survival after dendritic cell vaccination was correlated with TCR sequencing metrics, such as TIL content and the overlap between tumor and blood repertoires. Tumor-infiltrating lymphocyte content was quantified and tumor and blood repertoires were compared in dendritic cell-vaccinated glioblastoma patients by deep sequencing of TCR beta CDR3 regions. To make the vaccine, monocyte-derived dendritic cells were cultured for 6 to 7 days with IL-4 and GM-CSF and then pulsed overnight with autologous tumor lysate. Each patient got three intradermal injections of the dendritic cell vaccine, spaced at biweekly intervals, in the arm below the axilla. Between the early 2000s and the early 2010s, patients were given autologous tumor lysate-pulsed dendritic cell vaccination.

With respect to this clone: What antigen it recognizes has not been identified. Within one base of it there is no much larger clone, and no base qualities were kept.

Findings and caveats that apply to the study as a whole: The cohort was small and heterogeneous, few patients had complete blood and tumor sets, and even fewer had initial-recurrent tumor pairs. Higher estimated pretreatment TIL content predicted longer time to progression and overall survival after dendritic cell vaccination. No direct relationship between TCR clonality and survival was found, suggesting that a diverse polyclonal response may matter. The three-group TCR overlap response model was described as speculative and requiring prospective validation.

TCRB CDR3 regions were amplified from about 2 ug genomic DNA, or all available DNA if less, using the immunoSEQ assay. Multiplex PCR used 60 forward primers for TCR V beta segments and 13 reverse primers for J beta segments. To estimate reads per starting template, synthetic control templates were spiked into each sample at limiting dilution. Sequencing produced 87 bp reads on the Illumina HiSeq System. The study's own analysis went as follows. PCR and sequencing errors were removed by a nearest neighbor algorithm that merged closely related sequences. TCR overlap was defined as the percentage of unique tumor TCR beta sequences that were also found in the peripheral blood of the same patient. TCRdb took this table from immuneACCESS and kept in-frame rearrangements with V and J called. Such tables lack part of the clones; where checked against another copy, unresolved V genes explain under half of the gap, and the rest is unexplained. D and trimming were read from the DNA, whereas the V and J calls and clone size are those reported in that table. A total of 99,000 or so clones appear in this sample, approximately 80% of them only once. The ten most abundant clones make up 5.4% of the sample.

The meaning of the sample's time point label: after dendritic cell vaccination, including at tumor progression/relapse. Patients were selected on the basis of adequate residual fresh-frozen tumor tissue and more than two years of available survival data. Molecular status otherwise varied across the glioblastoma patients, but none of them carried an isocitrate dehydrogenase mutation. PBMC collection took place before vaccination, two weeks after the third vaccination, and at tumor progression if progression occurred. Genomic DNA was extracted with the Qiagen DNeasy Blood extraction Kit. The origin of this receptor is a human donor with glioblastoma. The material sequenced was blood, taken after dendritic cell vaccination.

The CDR3 in this case is CASSQGGTGRYTF. The base sequence is TGCGCCAGCAGCCAAGGAGGGACAGGGAGATACACCTTC. The V and J segments used are TRBV4-1 and TRBJ1-2, and 9 junctional nucleotides match TRBD1. The germline V gene gives CDR1 as MGHRA and CDR2 as YSYEKL. The CDR3 spans 13 residues, from the cysteine through the phenylalanine. Kept here is only the CDR3 DNA, which spans 39 bases and is read in frame from base 1. Clipping removes 1 base from V and 11 bases from J, with 5 as the unmatched junction base count.